Here is one TCR beta chain with its context. A read error may produce the germline difference seen at one junction end. Recent acute infections and vaccinations were absent in the healthy HIV-negative adult donors. This sample is drawn from a study of shared clonotypes between healthy human individuals. Profiling relied on immunoSEQ multiplex PCR, and the TCRdb table lists in-frame clones only, not all of them. Of around 1 million clones in the sample, more than 75% were seen once. The source of this sequence is a man in his late teens or twenties in good health. The sample consisted of memory CD4+ T cells sorted from blood. Subset defined: CD45RA-negative fraction.

CDR3: CARSKGLGAYEQYF. The DNA of the CDR3 is TGTGCCAGGAGTAAGGGACTAGGAGCCTACGAGCAGTACTTC. The chain is built from TRBV30 and TRBJ2-7, with 8 positions matching TRBD2. In germline, CDR1 is GTSNPN, CDR2 SVGIG (reference sequence). This CDR3 region has 14 residues.